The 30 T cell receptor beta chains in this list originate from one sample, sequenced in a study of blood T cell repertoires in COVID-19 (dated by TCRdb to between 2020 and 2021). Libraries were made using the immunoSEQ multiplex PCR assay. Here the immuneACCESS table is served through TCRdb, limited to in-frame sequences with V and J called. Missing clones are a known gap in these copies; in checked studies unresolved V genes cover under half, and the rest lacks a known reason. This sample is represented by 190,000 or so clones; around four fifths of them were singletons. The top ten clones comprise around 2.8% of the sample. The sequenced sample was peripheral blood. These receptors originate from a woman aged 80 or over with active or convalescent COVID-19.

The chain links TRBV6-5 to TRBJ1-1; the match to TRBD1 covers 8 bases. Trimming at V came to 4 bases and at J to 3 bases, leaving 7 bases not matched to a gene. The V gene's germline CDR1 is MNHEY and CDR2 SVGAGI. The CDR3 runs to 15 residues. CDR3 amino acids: CASSSPGGVDTEAFF. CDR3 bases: TGTGCCAGCAGTTCGCCAGGGGGCGTAGACACTGAAGCTTTCTTT.

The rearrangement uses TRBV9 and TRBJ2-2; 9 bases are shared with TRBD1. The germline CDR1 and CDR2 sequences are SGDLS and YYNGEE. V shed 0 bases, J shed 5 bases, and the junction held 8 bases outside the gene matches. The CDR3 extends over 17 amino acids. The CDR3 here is CASSVAPTGGRTGELFF. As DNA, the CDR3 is TGTGCCAGCAGCGTAGCCCCGACAGGGGGAAGGACCGGGGAGCTGTTTTTT.

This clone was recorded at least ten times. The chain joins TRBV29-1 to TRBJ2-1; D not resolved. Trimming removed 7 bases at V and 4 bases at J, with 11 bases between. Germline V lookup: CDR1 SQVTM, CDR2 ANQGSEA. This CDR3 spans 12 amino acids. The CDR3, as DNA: TGCAGCGCCGATCGCCGGTACAATGAGCAGTTCTTC. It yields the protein CSADRRYNEQFF.

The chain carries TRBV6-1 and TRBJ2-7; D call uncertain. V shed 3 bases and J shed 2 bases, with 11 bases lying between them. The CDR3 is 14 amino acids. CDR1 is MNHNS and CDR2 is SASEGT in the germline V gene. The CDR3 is CASSDPTVAYEQYF. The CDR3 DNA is TGTGCCAGCAGTGACCCGACTGTCGCCTACGAGCAGTACTTC.

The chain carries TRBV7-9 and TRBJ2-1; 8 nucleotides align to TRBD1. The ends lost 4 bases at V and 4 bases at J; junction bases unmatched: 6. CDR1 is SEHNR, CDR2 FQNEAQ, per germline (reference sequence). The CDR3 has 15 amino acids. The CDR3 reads CASSYGQGRYNEQFF. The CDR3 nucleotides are TGTGCCAGCAGCTACGGACAGGGCCGTTACAATGAGCAGTTCTTC.

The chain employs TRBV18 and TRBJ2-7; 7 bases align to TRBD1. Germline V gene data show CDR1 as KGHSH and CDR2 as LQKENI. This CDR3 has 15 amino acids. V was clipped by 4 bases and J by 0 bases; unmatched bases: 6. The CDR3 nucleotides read TGTGCCAGCTCACTACAGGGGTTCGCCTCCTACGAGCAGTACTTC. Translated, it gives CASSLQGFASYEQYF.

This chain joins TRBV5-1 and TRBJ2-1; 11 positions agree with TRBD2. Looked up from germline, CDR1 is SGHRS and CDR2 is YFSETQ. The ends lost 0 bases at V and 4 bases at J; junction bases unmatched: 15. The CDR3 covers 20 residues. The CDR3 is CASSLGVASGGPRFYNEQFF. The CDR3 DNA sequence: TGCGCCAGCAGCTTGGGGGTCGCTAGCGGGGGGCCTCGGTTTTACAATGAGCAGTTCTTC.

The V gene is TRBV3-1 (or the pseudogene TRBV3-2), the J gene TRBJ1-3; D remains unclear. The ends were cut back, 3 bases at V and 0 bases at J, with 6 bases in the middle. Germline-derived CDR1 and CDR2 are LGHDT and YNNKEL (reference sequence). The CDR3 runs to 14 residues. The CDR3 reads CASSHLSSGNTIYF. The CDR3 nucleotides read TGTGCCAGCAGCCACCTTTCCTCTGGAAACACCATATATTTT.

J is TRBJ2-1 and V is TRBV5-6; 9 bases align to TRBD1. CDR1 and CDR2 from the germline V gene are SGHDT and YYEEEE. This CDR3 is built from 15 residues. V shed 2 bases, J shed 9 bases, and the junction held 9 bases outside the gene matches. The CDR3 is CASSFLGTGSGEQFF. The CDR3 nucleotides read TGTGCCAGCAGCTTCCTTGGGACAGGGTCCGGTGAGCAGTTCTTC.

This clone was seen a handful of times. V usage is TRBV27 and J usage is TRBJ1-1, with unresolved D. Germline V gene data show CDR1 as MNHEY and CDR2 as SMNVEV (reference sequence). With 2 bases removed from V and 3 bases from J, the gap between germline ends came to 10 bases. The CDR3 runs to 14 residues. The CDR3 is CASSLTESYTEAFF. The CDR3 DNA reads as TGTGCCAGCAGTTTAACTGAGTCTTACACTGAAGCTTTCTTT.

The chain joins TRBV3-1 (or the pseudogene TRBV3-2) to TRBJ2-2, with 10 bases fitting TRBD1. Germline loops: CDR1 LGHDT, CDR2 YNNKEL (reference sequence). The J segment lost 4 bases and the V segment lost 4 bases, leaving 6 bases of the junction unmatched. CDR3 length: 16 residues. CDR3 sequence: CASSPRDRGGTGELFF. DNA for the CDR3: TGTGCCAGCAGCCCTCGGGACAGGGGTGGCACCGGGGAGCTGTTTTTT.

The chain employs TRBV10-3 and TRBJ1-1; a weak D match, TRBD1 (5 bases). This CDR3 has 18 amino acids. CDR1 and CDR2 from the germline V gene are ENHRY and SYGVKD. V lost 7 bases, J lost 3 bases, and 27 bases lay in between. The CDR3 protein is CAIKTKVGGSGADTEAFF. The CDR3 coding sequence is TGTGCCATCAAAACGAAGGTGGGGGGATCGGGTGCCGACACTGAAGCTTTCTTT.

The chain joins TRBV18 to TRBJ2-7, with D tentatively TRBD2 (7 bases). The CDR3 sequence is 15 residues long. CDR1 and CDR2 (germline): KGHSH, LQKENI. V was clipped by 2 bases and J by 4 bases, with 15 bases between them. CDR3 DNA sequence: TGTGCCAGCTCACCATATGCGGGGGCCCAGTACGAGCAGTACTTC. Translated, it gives CASSPYAGAQYEQYF.

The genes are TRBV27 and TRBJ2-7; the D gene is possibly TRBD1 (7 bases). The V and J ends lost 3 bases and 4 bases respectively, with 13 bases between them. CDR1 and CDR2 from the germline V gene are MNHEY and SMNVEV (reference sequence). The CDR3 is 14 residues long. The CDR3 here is CASSFVRGRYEQYF. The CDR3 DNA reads TGTGCCAGCAGTTTTGTCAGGGGGAGGTACGAGCAGTACTTC.

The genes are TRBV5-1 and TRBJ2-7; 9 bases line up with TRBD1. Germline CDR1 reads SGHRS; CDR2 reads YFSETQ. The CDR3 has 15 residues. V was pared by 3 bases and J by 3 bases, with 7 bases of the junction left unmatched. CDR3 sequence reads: CASSSTGTGFYEQYF. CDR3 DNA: TGCGCCAGCAGCTCAACCGGGACAGGGTTCTACGAGCAGTACTTC.

For the CDR3, the DNA is TGTGCCAGCAGTTTGGGAGACCGGGGCAATCAGCCCCAGCATTTT. Encoded protein: CASSLGDRGNQPQHF. The rearrangement joins TRBV28 to TRBJ1-5, with D unresolved. Germline lookup yields CDR1 MDHEN and CDR2 SYDVKM. This CDR3 is 15 amino acids long. V dropped 3 bases and J dropped 2 bases, with 11 bases sitting between them. Full variable domain (missing parts from reference TRBV28 and TRBJ1-5): DVKVTQSSRYLVKRTGEKVFLECVQDMDHENMFWYRQDPGLGLRLIYFSYDVKMKEKGDIPEGYSVSREKKERFSLILESASTNQTSMYLCASSLGDRGNQPQHFGDGTRLSIL.

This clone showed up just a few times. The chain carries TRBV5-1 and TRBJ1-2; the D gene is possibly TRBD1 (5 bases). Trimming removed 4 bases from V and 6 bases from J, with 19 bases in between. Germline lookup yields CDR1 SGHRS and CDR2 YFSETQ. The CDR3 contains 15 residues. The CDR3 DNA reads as TGCGCCAGCAGCCTTCAGACAGAGGCTATGAATGGCTACACCTTC. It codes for CASSLQTEAMNGYTF.

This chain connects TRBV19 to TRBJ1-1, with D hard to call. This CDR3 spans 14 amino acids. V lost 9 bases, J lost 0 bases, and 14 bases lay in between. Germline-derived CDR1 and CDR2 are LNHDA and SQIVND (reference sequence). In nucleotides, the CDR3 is TGTGCCAGCCTCGGAGAGGAAATGAACACTGAAGCTTTCTTT. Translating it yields CASLGEEMNTEAFF.

The DNA for the CDR3 is TGTGCCAGCAGTTTAACGACTAGCGGGCCTTACCAAGAGACCCAGTACTTC. Residues: CASSLTTSGPYQETQYF. The chain joins TRBV27 to TRBJ2-5, with 10 positions matching TRBD2. In germline, CDR1 is MNHEY, CDR2 SMNVEV (reference sequence). The CDR3 length is 17 residues. V lost 2 bases, J lost 0 bases, and 6 bases stayed unmatched.

In DNA form, the CDR3 reads TGTGCCAGCAGCTTGGGGAGGGTGTATGAAAAACTGTTTTTT. Translated: CASSLGRVYEKLFF. The genes are TRBV5-6 and TRBJ1-4; D call uncertain. The germline V gene encodes CDR1 SGHDT and CDR2 YYEEEE. V was cut by 0 bases and J by 6 bases, with 9 bases left in between. The CDR3 runs 14 residues.

The CDR3 bases are TGTGCCAGCAGCTTAGCGCGGGGGGGTCGAGGGTTACCCCTCCACTTT. Its translation: CASSLARGGRGLPLHF. The chain carries TRBV7-2 and TRBJ1-6, with a weak D call TRBD1 (5 bases). The CDR3 has 16 residues. The germline V gene encodes CDR1 SGHTA and CDR2 FQGNSA. The V end was cut by 0 bases, the J end by 12 bases, with 18 bases between.

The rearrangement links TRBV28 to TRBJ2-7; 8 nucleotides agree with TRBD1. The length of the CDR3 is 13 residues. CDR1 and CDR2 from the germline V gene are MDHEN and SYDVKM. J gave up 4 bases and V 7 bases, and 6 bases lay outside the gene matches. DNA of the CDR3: TGTGCCAGCAACGCAGGGGGCAAGTACGAGCAGTACTTC. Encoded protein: CASNAGGKYEQYF.

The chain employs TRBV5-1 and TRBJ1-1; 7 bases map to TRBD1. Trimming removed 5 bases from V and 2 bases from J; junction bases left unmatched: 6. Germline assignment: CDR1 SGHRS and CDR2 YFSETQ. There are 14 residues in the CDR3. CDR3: CASRTGSTNTEAFF. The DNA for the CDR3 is TGCGCCAGCAGGACAGGGTCGACTAACACTGAAGCTTTCTTT.

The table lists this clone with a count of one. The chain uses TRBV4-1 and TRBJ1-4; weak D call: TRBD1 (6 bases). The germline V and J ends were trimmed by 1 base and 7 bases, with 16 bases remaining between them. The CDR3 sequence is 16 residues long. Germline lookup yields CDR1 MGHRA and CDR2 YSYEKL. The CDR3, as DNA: TGCGCCAGCAGCCAAGGGCAGGGGATGAATCGTGAAAAACTGTTTTTT. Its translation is CASSQGQGMNREKLFF.

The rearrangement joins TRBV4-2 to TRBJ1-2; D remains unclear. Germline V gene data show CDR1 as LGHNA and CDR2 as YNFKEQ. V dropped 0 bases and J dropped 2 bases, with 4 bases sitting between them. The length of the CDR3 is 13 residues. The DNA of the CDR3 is TGTGCCAGCAGCCAAGATCAGAACTATGGCTACACCTTC. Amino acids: CASSQDQNYGYTF.

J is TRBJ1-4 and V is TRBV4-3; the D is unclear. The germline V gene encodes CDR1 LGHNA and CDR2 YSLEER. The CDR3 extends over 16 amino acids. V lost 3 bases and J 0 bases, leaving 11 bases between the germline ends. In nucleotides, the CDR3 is TGCGCCAGCAGCCATGAGCTTATTACAACTAATGAAAAACTGTTTTTT. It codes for CASSHELITTNEKLFF.

The CDR3 DNA sequence: TGTGCCAGCAGCTTGACAGGGGGTCAAAGGGAGACCCAGTACTTC. Translating it yields CASSLTGGQRETQYF. The gene calls are TRBV7-9 and TRBJ2-5; TRBD1 aligns across 9 bases. The CDR3 extends over 15 amino acids. The trim removed 3 bases at V and 5 bases at J, leaving 7 bases unmatched. Germline CDR1 SEHNR, CDR2 FQNEAQ (reference sequence).

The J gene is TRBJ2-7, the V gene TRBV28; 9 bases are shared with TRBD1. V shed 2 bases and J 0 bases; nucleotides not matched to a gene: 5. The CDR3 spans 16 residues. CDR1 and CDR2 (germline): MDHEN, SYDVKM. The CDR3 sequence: CASSLAGTGYSYEQYF. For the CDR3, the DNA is TGTGCCAGCAGTTTAGCTGGGACAGGGTACTCCTACGAGCAGTACTTC.

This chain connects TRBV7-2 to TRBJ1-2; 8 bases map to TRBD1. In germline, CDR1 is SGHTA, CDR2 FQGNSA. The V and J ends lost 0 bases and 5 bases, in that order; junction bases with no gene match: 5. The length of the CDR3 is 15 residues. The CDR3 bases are TGTGCCAGCAGCTTAGCAAATCAGGGGGCGTATGGCTACACCTTC. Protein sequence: CASSLANQGAYGYTF. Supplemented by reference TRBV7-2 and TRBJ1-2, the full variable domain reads GAGVSQSPSNKVTEKGKDVELRCDPISGHTALYWYRQSLGQGLEFLIYFQGNSAPDKSGLPSDRFSAERTGGSVSTLTIQRTQQEDSAVYLCASSLANQGAYGYTFGSGTRLTVV.

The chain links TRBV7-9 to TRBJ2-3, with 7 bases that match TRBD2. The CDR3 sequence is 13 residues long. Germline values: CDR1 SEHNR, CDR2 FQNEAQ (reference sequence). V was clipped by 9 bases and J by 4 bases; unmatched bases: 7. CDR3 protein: CASLAGLADTQYF. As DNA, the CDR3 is TGTGCCAGTTTAGCGGGTCTGGCAGATACGCAGTATTTT. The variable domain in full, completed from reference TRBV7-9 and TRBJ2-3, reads DTGVSQNPRHKITKRGQNVTFRCDPISEHNRLYWYRQTLGQGPEFLTYFQNEAQLEKSRLLSDRFSAERPKGSFSTLEIQRTEQGDSAMYLCASLAGLADTQYFGPGTRLTVL.